The clone carrying this T cell receptor (beta chain) was counted a few times. This entry comes from a study of identical twins. TCRdb processed the 5' RACE reads anew with MiXCR; each CDR3 protein has one entry. This sample has under 500,000 distinct CDR3 sequences, with approximately 14% found just once. V lost 5 bases to trimming and J lost 1 base; unmatched junction nucleotides: 6. This CDR3 has 15 residues. This sample was shared with a second study, whose subject was yellow fever vaccine responses in identical twins.

The TCR originated in a woman younger than 35 in good health. The chain couples TRBV12-3 or TRBV12-4 to TRBJ2-7, with 9 nucleotides matching TRBD1. What was sequenced was CD4+ T cells sorted from blood. The CDR3 nucleotides read TGTGCCAGCAGTATAACGACAGGGGGATCCTACGAGCAGTACTTC. Protein sequence: CASSITTGGSYEQYF.